This note documents a single T cell receptor (beta chain) sequence. Deletions cut 6 bases from V and 1 base from J, with 9 bases between. The CDR3 is 13 amino acids. Germline CDR1 and CDR2: SNHLY and FYNNEI. The data stem from a study of T cell responses to AZD1222 COVID-19 vaccine. Assay used: immunoSEQ multiplex PCR; TCRdb lists only in-frame clones, some missing. The table shows 150,000 to 200,000 clones, with roughly nine tenths occurring only once. The TCR was taken from an adult who received the AZD1222 COVID-19 vaccine. The V gene is TRBV2, the J gene TRBJ2-5; D not certain. This specimen consisted of peripheral blood, obtained 28 days after the second AZD1222 dose. The CDR3 DNA follows: TGTGCCAGCAGAAACCTAGGCCAAGAGACCCAGTACTTC. As protein: CASRNLGQETQYF. The full variable domain, completed using reference TRBV2 and TRBJ2-5, is EPEVTQTPSHQVTQMGQEVILRCVPISNHLYFYWYRQILGQKVEFLVSFYNNEISEKSEIFDDQFSVERPDGSNFTLKIRSTKLEDSAMYFCASRNLGQETQYFGPGTRLLVL.